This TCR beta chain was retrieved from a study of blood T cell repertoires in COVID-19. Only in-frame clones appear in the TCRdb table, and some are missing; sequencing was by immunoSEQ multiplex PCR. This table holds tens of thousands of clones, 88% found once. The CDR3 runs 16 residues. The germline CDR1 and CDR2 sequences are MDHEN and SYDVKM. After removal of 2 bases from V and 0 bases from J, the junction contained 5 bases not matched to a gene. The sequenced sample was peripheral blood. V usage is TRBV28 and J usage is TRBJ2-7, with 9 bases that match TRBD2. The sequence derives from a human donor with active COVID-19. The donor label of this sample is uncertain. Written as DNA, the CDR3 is TGTGCCAGCAGTTTAACTAGCGGGCTCCTCTCCTACGAGCAGTACTTC. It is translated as CASSLTSGLLSYEQYF.